Following are 27 T cell receptor beta chains from one sample sequenced in a study of cytomegalovirus exposure and HLA in healthy donors. 13 Jbeta primers and 60 Vbeta primers were used for the PCR. Method: immunoSEQ multiplex PCR; TCRdb's copy keeps in-frame clones and lacks some. The table includes under 110,000 clones, approximately 80% detected once. Sequenced: PBMCs. These TCRs come from a man aged 45-65 years in good health and CMV-seronegative.

V is TRBV28 and J is TRBJ1-6; TRBD1 agrees at 10 bases. The germline V gene encodes CDR1 MDHEN and CDR2 SYDVKM. The CDR3 runs 15 residues. V lost 5 bases to trimming and J lost 13 bases; unmatched junction nucleotides: 11. The CDR3 sequence: CASSRDRGFPGPLHF. Written as DNA, the CDR3 is TGTGCCAGCAGTCGGGACAGGGGTTTCCCCGGGCCCCTCCACTTT.

In its sample, this clone was seen a few times. The rearrangement links TRBV27 to TRBJ1-6; D is possibly TRBD1 (5 bases). V lost 9 bases, J lost 9 bases, and 15 bases lay in between. Germline V gives CDR1 MNHEY, CDR2 SMNVEV (reference sequence). This CDR3 contains 13 residues. The chain's CDR3 is CASKSFGGSPLHF. In nucleotides, the CDR3 is TGTGCCAGTAAATCATTCGGGGGTTCACCCCTCCACTTT.

V usage is TRBV18 and J usage is TRBJ1-2; D remains unclear. V was shortened by 3 bases and J by 7 bases, with 12 bases between the two germline ends. Germline CDR1 and CDR2: KGHSH and LQKENI. This CDR3 is 13 amino acids long. The CDR3, as DNA: TGTGCCAGCTCACCCCTGGTAGGAGTTGGCTACACCTTC. This codes for CASSPLVGVGYTF. Full variable domain (missing parts from reference TRBV18 and TRBJ1-2): NAGVMQNPRHLVRRRGQEARLRCSPMKGHSHVYWYRQLPEEGLKFMVYLQKENIIDESGMPKERFSAEFPKEGPSILRIQQVVRGDSAAYFCASSPLVGVGYTFGSGTRLTVV.

This sequence joins TRBV19 and TRBJ1-4; D might be TRBD1 (6 bases). CDR3 length: 15 amino acids. The V and J ends lost 8 bases and 7 bases respectively, with 20 bases between them. Germline V CDR1 and CDR2: LNHDA, SQIVND (reference sequence). The CDR3 here is CASLEGGVIGEKLFF. DNA for the CDR3: TGTGCCAGTCTGGAAGGGGGAGTTATCGGTGAAAAACTGTTTTTT.

The sample holds one count of this clone. V usage is TRBV5-8 and J usage is TRBJ1-6; D uncertain. CDR1 and CDR2 (germline): SGHTS, YDEGEE. This CDR3 spans 13 amino acids. Trimming left V 3 bases short and J 7 bases short, with 8 bases between. Here the CDR3 DNA reads TGTGCCAGCAGCTCTAGAGCCAATTCACCCCTCCACTTT. Protein sequence: CASSSRANSPLHF.

The V and J genes are TRBV5-5 and TRBJ1-3; 7 bases line up with TRBD1. Germline loops: CDR1 SGHKS, CDR2 YYEKEE (reference sequence). The J segment lost 1 base and the V segment lost 1 base, leaving 5 bases of the junction unmatched. The CDR3 has 16 amino acids. The CDR3 coding sequence is TGTGCCAGCAGCTTGTTGATCAGGGGGTCTGGAAACACCATATATTTT. It specifies CASSLLIRGSGNTIYF.

The chain carries TRBV6-5 and TRBJ1-6, with D maybe TRBD1 (5 bases). The CDR3 is 15 residues long. Trimming stripped 6 bases from V and 7 bases from J, with 16 bases between. The germline V gene has CDR1 MNHEY and CDR2 SVGAGI. CDR3 sequence: CASSPSPGLNSPLHF. In DNA, the CDR3 is TGTGCCAGCAGCCCCTCGCCGGGACTGAATTCACCCCTCCACTTT.

The chain employs TRBV19 and TRBJ1-1; 7 bases align to TRBD1. V shed 7 bases, J shed 5 bases, and the junction held 10 bases outside the gene matches. This CDR3 has 14 amino acids. In germline, CDR1 is LNHDA, CDR2 SQIVND (reference sequence). The CDR3: CASTLAGGMTEAFF. The CDR3 bases are TGTGCCAGTACCCTCGCAGGGGGTATGACTGAAGCTTTCTTT. The complete variable domain, with remaining parts taken from reference TRBV19 and TRBJ1-1, reads DGGITQSPKYLFRKEGQNVTLSCEQNLNHDAMYWYRQDPGQGLRLIYYSQIVNDFQKGDIAEGYSVSREKKESFPLTVTSAQKNPTAFYLCASTLAGGMTEAFFGQGTRLTVV.

V and J are TRBV5-5 and TRBJ1-2; TRBD1 matches 12 bases. The germline CDR1 and CDR2 sequences are SGHKS and YYEKEE (reference sequence). V lost 4 bases to trimming and J lost 6 bases; unmatched junction nucleotides: 7. The CDR3 has 15 residues. For the CDR3, the DNA is TGTGCCAGCAGCCAGCCGGGACAGGGGGCGCATGGCTACACCTTC. Encoded protein: CASSQPGQGAHGYTF.

The chain has TRBV5-1 and TRBJ2-1; tentatively, D is TRBD2 (5 bases). Trimming pared 2 bases from V and 0 bases from J, leaving 9 bases between. The germline V gene has CDR1 SGHRS and CDR2 YFSETQ. The CDR3 spans 15 residues. The CDR3 sequence: CASSFGRDSYNEQFF. The CDR3 DNA follows: TGCGCCAGCAGCTTCGGACGGGACTCCTACAATGAGCAGTTCTTC.

J is TRBJ1-1 and V is TRBV27; TRBD1 aligns across 9 bases. Germline V lookup: CDR1 MNHEY, CDR2 SMNVEV (reference sequence). With 5 bases clipped from V and 3 bases from J, the junction kept 4 bases outside the gene matches. The CDR3 is 14 amino acids. Written as DNA, the CDR3 is TGTGCCAGCAGTCTCGGACAGGGGTACACTGAAGCTTTCTTT. Translation: CASSLGQGYTEAFF.

This sequence joins TRBV11-2 and TRBJ2-7; 9 nucleotides line up with TRBD1. This CDR3 is 14 amino acids long. After removal of 3 bases from V and 4 bases from J, the junction contained 4 bases not matched to a gene. Germline values: CDR1 SGHAT, CDR2 FQNNGV. The CDR3 reads CASSFGQGMYEQYF. The CDR3 DNA follows: TGTGCCAGCAGCTTCGGACAGGGGATGTACGAGCAGTACTTC.

The V call is TRBV6-5, the J call TRBJ1-5; 7 bases line up with TRBD1. The CDR3 consists of 13 residues. The germline gives CDR1 MNHEY, CDR2 SVGAGI. V was pared by 6 bases and J by 6 bases, with 5 bases of the junction left unmatched. The CDR3 spells CASSETGSQPQHF. The DNA for the CDR3 is TGTGCCAGCAGCGAGACAGGGAGTCAGCCCCAGCATTTT.

This chain connects TRBV27 to TRBJ2-1; TRBD1 agrees at 9 bases. Per germline, CDR1 MNHEY and CDR2 SMNVEV (reference sequence). The trim removed 6 bases at V and 8 bases at J, leaving 11 bases unmatched. The CDR3 consists of 15 residues. CDR3 DNA sequence: TGTGCCAGCAGCGAAAGACAGGGGGGTTTTTATGAGCAGTTCTTC. Its protein is CASSERQGGFYEQFF.

The genes are TRBV5-1 and TRBJ1-6, with 8 nucleotides matching TRBD1. Germline trimming cut 4 bases from V and 12 bases from J; bases unmatched to any gene: 6. The CDR3 runs 13 residues. CDR1 and CDR2 from the germline V gene are SGHRS and YFSETQ. The CDR3 coding sequence is TGCGCCAGCAGCCAGGACAGGGAGAGACCCCTCCACTTT. Translation gives CASSQDRERPLHF.

The chain employs TRBV9 and TRBJ1-2, with D perhaps TRBD1 (5 bases). The CDR3 length is 15 residues. Looked up from germline, CDR1 is SGDLS and CDR2 is YYNGEE. The V gene lost 2 bases and the J gene lost 4 bases, with 15 bases spanning the gap. In nucleotides, the CDR3 is TGTGCCAGCAGCGTGGGGTCCCGCCAGGGCTATGGCTACACCTTC. Protein sequence: CASSVGSRQGYGYTF.

J is TRBJ1-6 and V is TRBV27, with D tentatively TRBD1 (5 bases). Per the germline V gene, CDR1 is MNHEY and CDR2 is SMNVEV (reference sequence). This CDR3 is 13 amino acids long. Trimming shortened V by 10 bases and J by 9 bases, and 16 bases separated the two germline ends. The CDR3 sequence: CATSGGAGSPLHF. The CDR3 coding sequence is TGTGCCACCTCGGGGGGAGCAGGTTCACCCCTCCACTTT.

The V call is TRBV6-1, the J call TRBJ2-5; D is ambiguous. The V end lost 8 bases, the J end lost 2 bases, and 15 bases lay between the germline ends. This CDR3 comprises 14 residues. Germline V gene sequence: CDR1 MNHNS, CDR2 SASEGT. The CDR3: CASAKLGRQETQYF. The CDR3 coding sequence is TGTGCCAGCGCTAAACTCGGCAGGCAAGAGACCCAGTACTTC.

The CDR3 DNA follows: TGTGCCAGCAGCGGACAGGGAGGTCAGCCCCAGCATTTT. Amino acid sequence: CASSGQGGQPQHF. The chain recombines TRBV2 with TRBJ1-5; 8 nucleotides match TRBD1. V shed 6 bases, J shed 6 bases, and the junction held 4 bases outside the gene matches. The CDR3 spans 13 residues. Germline loops: CDR1 SNHLY, CDR2 FYNNEI. Filled out from reference TRBV2 and TRBJ1-5, the complete variable domain reads EPEVTQTPSHQVTQMGQEVILRCVPISNHLYFYWYRQILGQKVEFLVSFYNNEISEKSEIFDDQFSVERPDGSNFTLKIRSTKLEDSAMYFCASSGQGGQPQHFGDGTRLSIL.

The genes are TRBV5-8 and TRBJ1-6; D remains unclear. Per the germline V gene, CDR1 is SGHTS and CDR2 is YDEGEE. The CDR3 has 14 residues. The germline V and J ends were trimmed by 0 bases and 6 bases, with 7 bases remaining between them. CDR3: CASSLAGINSPLHF. In DNA, the CDR3 is TGTGCCAGCAGCTTGGCCGGGATTAATTCACCCCTCCACTTT.

The CDR3 DNA sequence: TGTGCCAGCAGTCCGGACAGGGAGCAGCCCCAGCATTTT. Its translation: CASSPDREQPQHF. The chain couples TRBV6-5 to TRBJ1-5, with TRBD1 matching 8 bases. V shed 5 bases and J 7 bases; nucleotides not matched to a gene: 4. CDR1 and CDR2 from the germline V gene are MNHEY and SVGAGI. The CDR3 runs to 13 residues.

The genes are TRBV5-4 and TRBJ1-6; the D gene is possibly TRBD1 (6 bases). V lost 5 bases and J lost 18, with 15 bases in between. Germline values: CDR1 SGHNT, CDR2 YYREEE (reference sequence). The CDR3 totals 11 residues. CDR3 sequence reads: CASSSGTIPHF. CDR3 DNA sequence: TGTGCCAGCAGTTCCGGGACAATCCCCCACTTT. The full variable domain, with the rest looked up from reference TRBV5-4 and TRBJ1-6, is ETGVTQSPTHLIKTRGQQVTLRCSSQSGHNTVSWYQQALGQGPQFIFQYYREEENGRGNFPPRFSGLQFPNYSSELNVNALELDDSALYLCASSSGTIPHFGNGTRLTVT.

The V call is TRBV6-5, the J call TRBJ1-4; possible D gene TRBD1, 6 bases. V dropped 6 bases and J dropped 8 bases, with 16 bases sitting between them. The germline V gene has CDR1 MNHEY and CDR2 SVGAGI. The CDR3 extends over 14 amino acids. The CDR3: CASRPTGLREKLFF. Written as DNA, the CDR3 is TGTGCCAGCAGACCCACAGGGTTGCGGGAAAAACTGTTTTTT.

This chain joins TRBV11-1 and TRBJ2-2; tentatively, D is TRBD1 (5 bases). V dropped 6 bases and J dropped 6 bases, with 11 bases sitting between them. Germline V gives CDR1 SGHAT, CDR2 FQDESV (reference sequence). There are 13 residues in the CDR3. The CDR3 DNA sequence: TGTGCCAGCAGATCAGGGTTTGCCGGGGAGCTGTTTTTT. It is translated as CASRSGFAGELFF.

This clone was observed a single time. This sequence joins TRBV14 and TRBJ2-3; 7 positions agree with TRBD1. The CDR3 sequence is 15 residues long. With 3 bases clipped from V and 6 bases from J, the junction kept 9 bases outside the gene matches. Germline assignment: CDR1 SGHDN and CDR2 FVKESK. The chain's CDR3 is CASSQDRTGWDTQYF. The CDR3 region has the DNA TGTGCCAGCAGCCAGGACCGGACAGGTTGGGATACGCAGTATTTT. The whole variable domain, remainder taken from reference TRBV14 and TRBJ2-3, is EAGVTQFPSHSVIEKGQTVTLRCDPISGHDNLYWYRRVMGKEIKFLLHFVKESKQDESGMPNNRFLAERTGGTYSTLKVQPAELEDSGVYFCASSQDRTGWDTQYFGPGTRLTVL.

The rearrangement uses TRBV30 and TRBJ2-7; no definite D call. Germline assignment: CDR1 GTSNPN and CDR2 SVGIG (reference sequence). The CDR3 has 13 residues. V was clipped by 0 bases and J by 11 bases, with 17 bases between them. CDR3: CAWSVFPVPRKYF. CDR3 sequence (DNA): TGTGCCTGGAGTGTATTCCCGGTCCCTAGGAAGTACTTC.

This sequence joins TRBV5-1 and TRBJ2-3; a weak D match, TRBD1 (5 bases). The CDR3 extends over 14 amino acids. V was cut by 0 bases and J by 3 bases, with 8 bases left in between. The V gene's germline CDR1 is SGHRS and CDR2 YFSETQ. CDR3 sequence reads: CASSLGGPTDTQYF. The CDR3 DNA reads as TGCGCCAGCAGCTTGGGGGGCCCGACAGATACGCAGTATTTT.